These 22 T cell receptor beta chains originate from one sample sequenced in a study of human T cells and chemical hapten exposure. Time point indicated: healthy volunteer bleed at 2 weeks. Total RNA came from unfractionated whole blood. TCRdb reprocessed the RACE reads via MiXCR and lists one record per CDR3 protein. The table has 25,000 to 35,000 distinct CDR3 sequences, less than 8% seen once. Sequenced input: whole blood. The receptors originated from a human donor in good health. Some clones in this sample may be carry-over from other donors' samples.

This clonotype appeared many times. The chain has TRBV2 and TRBJ1-1, with a tentative D call TRBD1 (5 bases). Germline V CDR1 and CDR2: SNHLY, FYNNEI. Trimming removed 7 bases at V and 11 bases at J, with 20 bases between. This CDR3 spans 13 amino acids. This CDR3 reads CASKMERDGSAFF. CDR3 nucleotide sequence: TGTGCCAGCAAGATGGAGCGGGACGGATCGGCTTTCTTT.

As concerns this clonotype: This may come from a read error, since a much larger clone is one base off. Since no conserved phenylalanine or tryptophan closes the CDR3, a read error is the likely cause. The chain joins TRBV2 to TRBJ2-3; no clear D gene. Germline V lookup: CDR1 SNHLY, CDR2 FYNNEI. CDR3 length equals 12 residues. V lost 4 bases to trimming and J lost 1 base, with 3 bases between them. CDR3 sequence (DNA): TGTGCCAGCAGTGTAGGCACAGATACGCAGTATTCT. Its protein product is CASSVGTDTQYS.

This clonotype appeared many times. CDR3 loop: CASSLWPNEQFF. The CDR3 region has the DNA TGTGCCAGCAGCTTATGGCCGAATGAGCAGTTCTTC. The V and J genes are TRBV7-9 and TRBJ2-1; D not resolved. The length of the CDR3 is 12 residues. Germline assignment: CDR1 SEHNR and CDR2 FQNEAQ (reference sequence). Trimming left V 2 bases short and J 7 bases short, with 6 bases between.

The rearrangement links TRBV12-3 or TRBV12-4 to TRBJ1-1; the D is unclear. The CDR3 has 12 amino acids. V gave up 3 bases and J gave up 4 bases, with 6 bases separating them. The CDR3 coding sequence is TGTGCCAGCAGTTTCTGGGGCACTGAAGCTTTCTTT. Its protein product is CASSFWGTEAFF.

This clonotype was counted a few times. The rearrangement uses TRBV6-1 and TRBJ1-5, with D perhaps matching TRBD1 (5 bases). Trimming left V 2 bases short and J 5 bases short, with 13 bases between. Per the germline V gene, CDR1 is MNHNS and CDR2 is SASEGT. The CDR3 is 15 residues long. CDR3 nucleotide sequence: TGTGCCAGCAGTGAATCGAGGCAGGGTTATCAGCCCCAGCATTTT. Protein: CASSESRQGYQPQHF.

The chain couples TRBV14 to TRBJ2-6, with TRBD2 as a possible D gene (5 bases). Germline V gene lookup returns CDR1 SGHDN and CDR2 FVKESK. Trimming left V 1 base short and J 4 bases short, with 14 bases between. The CDR3 totals 17 residues. CDR3 region: CASSQGPGLTGANVLTF. CDR3 sequence (DNA): TGTGCCAGCAGCCAAGGTCCGGGATTGACCGGGGCCAACGTCCTGACTTTC.

This clonotype has only a few counts. V gene TRBV5-1 combines with J gene TRBJ2-7, with 8 bases that match TRBD1. Per germline, CDR1 SGHRS and CDR2 YFSETQ. V shed 4 bases and J 3 bases; nucleotides not matched to a gene: 6. The CDR3 contains 14 residues. The CDR3 spells CASSPGTGSYEQYF. The CDR3 nucleotides are TGCGCCAGCAGCCCGGGGACAGGTAGCTACGAGCAGTACTTC.

This clonotype has a count of ten or more. The V gene is TRBV7-2, the J gene TRBJ2-1, with a weak D call TRBD2 (6 bases). The V gene's germline CDR1 is SGHTA and CDR2 FQGNSA. With 2 bases removed from V and 9 bases from J, the gap between germline ends came to 23 bases. The CDR3 covers 17 residues. CDR3 protein: CASSLRPGTGSEGEQFF. DNA for the CDR3: TGTGCCAGCAGCTTAAGACCCGGGACTGGGTCGGAGGGTGAGCAGTTCTTC.

This clonotype has more than one count but fewer than ten. The chain employs TRBV20-1 and TRBJ1-5; D uncertain. The CDR3 extends over 12 amino acids. Germline values: CDR1 DFQATT, CDR2 SNEGSKA (reference sequence). The V end was cut by 6 bases, the J end by 3 bases, with 9 bases between. Written as DNA, the CDR3 is TGCAGTGCCGGACGGGACAATCAGCCCCAGCATTTT. Translation gives CSAGRDNQPQHF.

This clonotype appeared many times. The chain recombines TRBV12-3 or TRBV12-4 with TRBJ1-2; TRBD1 agrees at 7 bases. V trimming: 5 bases; J trimming: 4 bases; junction bases outside the gene matches: 10. CDR3 size: 15 residues. This CDR3 reads CASSPRRGRLYGYTF. The CDR3 coding sequence is TGTGCCAGCAGTCCCCGAAGGGGGCGACTCTATGGCTACACCTTC.

The V and J genes are TRBV4-3 and TRBJ2-6, with 7 bases aligning to TRBD1. V was clipped by 0 bases and J by 3 bases; unmatched bases: 20. The CDR3 is 22 amino acids. Germline CDR1 and CDR2: LGHNA and YSLEER. The CDR3, as DNA: TGCGCCAGCAGCCAAGAATCGGCAATCAGTGGACAGGTGGATGGTGGGGCCAACGTCCTGACTTTC. Translating it yields CASSQESAISGQVDGGANVLTF.

V and J are TRBV30 and TRBJ2-2, with D perhaps given as TRBD1 or TRBD2 (5 bases each). There are 15 residues in the CDR3. Trimming took 8 bases from V and 4 from J, leaving 20 bases between them. Germline loops: CDR1 GTSNPN, CDR2 SVGIG (reference sequence). The CDR3 is CARTRDRRSTGELFF. The DNA of the CDR3 is TGTGCCCGGACTCGGGACCGCCGGAGCACCGGGGAGCTGTTTTTT.

The V call is TRBV27, the J call TRBJ2-2; a weak D match, TRBD1 (6 bases). Germline assignment: CDR1 MNHEY and CDR2 SMNVEV (reference sequence). Trimming left V 2 bases short and J 7 bases short, with 8 bases between. The CDR3 spans 13 residues. The CDR3 DNA sequence: TGTGCCAGCAGTTTACAGGGGCTCGGGGAGCTGTTTTTT. Protein sequence: CASSLQGLGELFF.

This clonotype was detected many times. The chain employs TRBV27 and TRBJ2-4; no clear D. Germline V gene sequence: CDR1 MNHEY, CDR2 SMNVEV (reference sequence). Deletions cut 1 base from V and 8 bases from J, with 9 bases between. This CDR3 is 13 amino acids long. CDR3 sequence: CASSLYGQDIQYF. The CDR3 DNA reads as TGTGCCAGCAGTTTATACGGCCAGGACATTCAGTACTTC.

The rearrangement joins TRBV18 to TRBJ1-1; 7 positions agree with TRBD1. V shed 4 bases and J 8 bases; nucleotides not matched to a gene: 10. The CDR3 runs to 14 residues. Germline V gene data show CDR1 as KGHSH and CDR2 as LQKENI. CDR3: CASSRPSTGQEAFF. The DNA for the CDR3 is TGTGCCAGCTCACGCCCCTCGACAGGGCAAGAAGCTTTCTTT.

V usage is TRBV20-1 and J usage is TRBJ2-3; 7 bases align to TRBD2. Per the germline V gene, CDR1 is DFQATT and CDR2 is SNEGSKA (reference sequence). V was clipped by 7 bases and J by 0 bases; unmatched bases: 10. This CDR3 is 15 amino acids long. The CDR3 protein is CSVYLAASSTDTQYF. CDR3 DNA sequence: TGCAGTGTTTACCTAGCGGCTTCTAGCACAGATACGCAGTATTTT.

As concerns this clonotype: One base away lies a much larger clone, so this may be a sequencing read error. The chain is built from TRBV25-1 and TRBJ2-7; the D is unclear. The CDR3 has 13 amino acids. The V and J ends lost 9 bases and 4 bases respectively, with 16 bases between them. CDR1 and CDR2 (germline): MGHDK, SYGVNS. CDR3 DNA sequence: TGTGCCAGATACCTCCGAAGTCCTTACGAGCAGTACTTC. It is translated as CARYLRSPYEQYF.

The V call is TRBV15, the J call TRBJ2-1; D call uncertain. In germline, CDR1 is LNHNV, CDR2 YYDKDF (reference sequence). The CDR3 has 13 amino acids. The V gene lost 7 bases and the J gene lost 5 bases, with 12 bases spanning the gap. The DNA for the CDR3 is TGTGCCACCACCTCTAAGGTCGACAATGAGCAGTTCTTC. Amino acids: CATTSKVDNEQFF.

In its sample, this clonotype was seen a few times. This chain joins TRBV7-9 and TRBJ1-1; D is unresolved. The germline V gene encodes CDR1 SEHNR and CDR2 FQNEAQ (reference sequence). This CDR3 is built from 14 residues. With 1 base removed from V and 1 base from J, the gap between germline ends came to 7 bases. The CDR3 DNA reads TGTGCCAGCAGCTTAGGACAAAGGAACACTGAAGCTTTCTTT. The encoded protein is CASSLGQRNTEAFF.

This clonotype was counted many times. This chain joins TRBV7-9 and TRBJ2-7, with TRBD1 matching over 7 bases. Germline CDR1 SEHNR, CDR2 FQNEAQ (reference sequence). The CDR3 extends over 15 amino acids. With 2 bases clipped from V and 2 bases from J, the junction kept 6 bases outside the gene matches. Here the CDR3 reads CASSLRQGVPYEQYF. CDR3 DNA: TGTGCCAGCAGCTTAAGGCAGGGGGTCCCCTACGAGCAGTACTTC.

This clonotype was seen more than once but under ten times. V gene TRBV9 combines with J gene TRBJ2-7; the D is unclear. Trimming cost V 3 bases and J 0 bases, with 13 bases left between them. CDR3 size: 15 residues. Germline CDR1 and CDR2: SGDLS and YYNGEE. The CDR3 protein is CASSDPTKSSYEQYF. The CDR3 coding sequence is TGTGCCAGCAGCGACCCGACGAAGAGCTCCTACGAGCAGTACTTC.

The chain couples TRBV3-1 to TRBJ2-7; D remains ambiguous. The CDR3 length is 12 residues. V lost 0 bases and J 2 bases, leaving 2 bases between the germline ends. Germline assignment: CDR1 LGHDT and CDR2 YNNKEL (reference sequence). CDR3 sequence reads: CASSQDPYEQYF. For the CDR3, the DNA is TGTGCCAGCAGCCAAGACCCCTACGAGCAGTACTTC.